These T cell receptor beta chains were read from a single sample in a study of neurological immune-mediated disorders. TCRdb redid the calling of the 5' RACE reads with MiXCR, one entry per CDR3 protein. Among more than 50,000 distinct CDR3 sequences listed, 3.5% to 5% were seen once. Material: PBMCs. The receptor set was obtained from a man aged 25-45 years with multiple sclerosis. Each CDR3 is given with its conserved first and last residue. The order of the fields is J gene, clone size, D gene, V gene, CDR3 protein, CDR3 DNA. The D gene is left open where the match is weak. Size values are once, few and many counts, or a class for expanded clones, and some rows have none.

>TRBJ2-2|-|TRBD1|TRBV20-1
CSATSGGQGSGELFF
TGCAGTGCTACTTCAGGGGGACAGGGATCCGGGGAGCTGTTTTTT
>TRBJ1-1|many|-|TRBV12-3/TRBV12-4
CASSASRSTEAFF
TGTGCCAGCAGCGCTAGTCGGTCCACTGAAGCTTTCTTT
>TRBJ2-7|many|-|TRBV5-4
CASIQSPSGEQYF
TGTGCCAGCATTCAGAGTCCGTCCGGCGAGCAGTACTTC
>TRBJ2-5|many|TRBD2|TRBV7-2
CASSRGTSGGQETQYF
TGTGCCAGCAGCAGGGGGACTAGCGGGGGCCAAGAGACCCAGTACTTC
>TRBJ2-3|few|TRBD1|TRBV5-1
CASSPNRGLSTDTQYF
TGCGCCAGCAGCCCAAACAGGGGGTTGAGCACAGATACGCAGTATTTT
>TRBJ1-1|many|TRBD1|TRBV5-5
CASRAGQGLMNTEAFF
TGTGCCAGCAGGGCCGGACAGGGTTTGATGAACACTGAAGCTTTCTTT
>TRBJ1-2|many|-|TRBV10-3
CAIRPGHGYGYTF
TGTGCCATCAGACCCGGGCATGGATATGGCTACACCTTC
>TRBJ1-1|many|TRBD1|TRBV20-1
CSASKGQANTEAFF
TGCAGTGCTAGTAAGGGACAGGCGAACACTGAAGCTTTCTTT
>TRBJ1-2|many|TRBD1|TRBV12-3/TRBV12-4
CASSFPTGTGGYGYGYTF
TGTGCCAGCAGTTTCCCCACCGGGACAGGGGGCTATGGCTATGGCTACACCTTC
>TRBJ1-2|many|-|TRBV5-6
CASSLAHLTDYTF
TGTGCCAGCAGCTTGGCGCACCTAACAGACTACACCTTC
>TRBJ2-2|many|-|TRBV12-3/TRBV12-4
CASSPRYPVGTGELFF
TGTGCCAGCAGTCCCCGTTATCCGGTGGGGACCGGGGAGCTGTTTTTT
>TRBJ2-5|many|-|TRBV25-1
CASSEMKTQYF
TGTGCCAGCAGTGAAATGAAGACCCAGTACTTC
>TRBJ2-5|many|-|TRBV5-1
CASSLVGRRDQETQYF
TGCGCCAGCAGCTTGGTTGGACGACGGGATCAGGAGACCCAGTACTTC
>TRBJ2-3|many|TRBD2|TRBV5-1
CASSRTSGAGNTQYF
TGCGCCAGCAGCCGAACCAGCGGGGCGGGGAATACGCAGTATTTT
>TRBJ1-6|-|-|TRBV12-3/TRBV12-4
CASSFLGNSPLNF
TGTGCCAGCAGTTTCCTGGGGAATTCACCCCTCAACTTT
>TRBJ1-2|many|-|TRBV20-1
CSARAIGALSYGYTF
TGCAGTGCTAGGGCCATCGGGGCGCTTTCCTATGGCTACACCTTC
>TRBJ2-3|many|TRBD1|TRBV5-1
CASSWDTGALTDTQYF
TGCGCCAGCAGCTGGGACACAGGGGCCCTCACAGATACGCAGTATTTT
>TRBJ2-4|many|-|TRBV6-6
CASSYIQGTLVQYF
TGTGCCAGCAGTTACATTCAGGGAACCCTGGTTCAGTACTTC
>TRBJ2-7|many|-|TRBV5-1
CASSPRLTGDEQYF
TGCGCCAGCAGCCCTCGACTGACGGGCGACGAGCAGTACTTC
>TRBJ2-7|many|-|TRBV5-1
CASKLSGEAYEQYF
TGCGCCAGCAAGTTGTCGGGGGAAGCCTACGAGCAGTACTTC
>TRBJ1-4|many|TRBD1|TRBV24-1
CATKGTGRNEKLFF
TGTGCCACCAAAGGGACAGGCCGTAATGAAAAACTGTTTTTT
>TRBJ1-1|many|-|TRBV4-3
CASSQGDGRNTEAFF
TGCGCCAGCAGCCAAGGGGACGGCCGGAACACTGAAGCTTTCTTT
>TRBJ1-6|many|TRBD1|TRBV7-2
CASSLAGQGAVWNSPLHF
TGTGCCAGCAGCTTAGCGGGACAGGGGGCGGTTTGGAATTCACCCCTCCACTTT
>TRBJ1-2|many|-|TRBV5-1
CARSARNYGYTF
TGCGCCAGAAGCGCGCGAAACTATGGCTACACCTTC
>TRBJ2-7|few|-|TRBV10-3
CAISDSGAYEQYF
TGTGCCATCAGTGATAGTGGGGCCTACGAGCAGTACTTC
>TRBJ2-6|-|-|TRBV30
CAWSVQNGRGANVLTF
TGTGCCTGGAGTGTACAAAACGGGCGAGGGGCCAACGTCCTGACTTTC
>TRBJ2-2|many|-|TRBV6-5
CASSDAGSRVTGELFF
TGTGCCAGCAGTGACGCAGGGTCTCGGGTCACCGGGGAGCTGTTTTTT
>TRBJ2-3|many|TRBD2|TRBV5-1
CASSLPVAGGGDTQYF
TGCGCCAGCAGCTTGCCCGTCGCGGGGGGAGGTGATACGCAGTATTTT
>TRBJ2-1|many|-|TRBV7-9
CASSPSGTGSYNEQFF
TGTGCCAGCAGCCCGTCAGGGACCGGCTCCTACAATGAGCAGTTCTTC
>TRBJ2-1|-|-|TRBV5-1
CASSRSGKGGDEQFF
TGCGCCAGCAGCCGTTCGGGAAAGGGTGGGGATGAGCAGTTCTTC